Reported below is one TCR beta chain. Its specific antigen is unknown. The record has no base qualities; no much larger clone is one base away. This specimen comes from a study of CD4 T cells in relation to SARS-CoV-2 and coronaviruses (dated by TCRdb to about 2021). Turning to the overall study: Across all 12 patients in the convalescent cohort, the median age was around 40 years, with a range of about 20 to 75 years. Expansion assays from other donors in the study were sequenced with a different, Illumina-based TCR-beta assay. The Adaptive Biotechnologies TCR-sequencing kit was used to sequence samples from three pre-COVID donors and the naive versus memory experiments, whereas other data were Illumina-based. HLA restriction was mapped for shared crossreactive spike epitopes using patient-derived lymphoblastoid cell lines. The study assessed, at the TCR clonotype level, memory CD4+ T cell crossreactivity between SARS-CoV-2 and common cold coronavirus spike proteins. Among the roughly twelve convalescent patients, 8 males and 4 females were included, and two of the subjects were Hispanic. The full study reports these points: The study was limited by small numbers of patients and tested TCRs. Memory CD4+ clonotypes crossrecognizing SARS-CoV-2 and at least one common cold coronavirus spike were found in around 59% of donors. Because the crossreactivity analysis focused on spike protein, crossreactivity against other viral proteins was not assessed. Naive versus memory sequencing indicated that memory recall responses, rather than primary responses primed during culture, are detected by the assay. Pre-pandemic and post-infection samples were not both contributed by any donor, so tracing of the source of pre-existing responses was limited. Significantly weaker SARS-CoV-2-driven expansion was shown by crossreactive clones than by monoreactive clones, consistent with antigenic imprinting.

The CDR3 holds 15 amino acids from the cysteine to the phenylalanine. Only CDR3 DNA remains: 45 bases, in frame from the first base. The germline V gene provides CDR1 MNHEY and CDR2 SVGAGI. The V end loses 7 bases and the J end loses 10 bases, and a stretch of 20 bases separates them. Uncultured naive and memory CD4+ T cell DNA received deep-resolution immunoSEQ TCR-beta sequencing. Per the source publication's procedure: During preprocessing, nonproductive sequences were discarded, as were any CDR3s that did not begin with C, did not end with F or W, or were shorter than 7 amino acids. Cultured and uncultured naive and memory CD4+ repertoires were searched for previously identified spike- and CEF-reactive CDR3s. CDR3 homology was measured as pairwise Levenshtein distance, computed with the stringdist R package after trimming three terminal residues from each end. TCRdb mirrors the immuneACCESS table, restricted to in-frame sequences. Some clones are absent from its copies; in checked studies, under half trace to an unresolved V gene, and the reason for the others is unknown. That table gives V, J and clone size, and the DNA gave D and trimming. The sample yields about 60,000 clones; roughly nine tenths were counted once. The top ten clonotypes cover around 0.4% of the sample.

To separate naive from memory CD4+ T cells, cryopreserved PBMCs first underwent CD4 enrichment and then EasySep naive CD4+ T cell enrichment. Ficoll-Paque PLUS gradient centrifugation was used to isolate PBMCs from either whole blood or leukapheresis product. PBMCs were either cryopreserved at -140 degrees C or used fresh in the expansion assay. The QIAamp Micro DNA Kit was used to extract genomic DNA from the CD4+ T cells. The rearranged segments are TRBV6-5 and TRBJ1-6; confidence is insufficient to name the D gene. The TCR was taken from an adult with COVID-19. Sequenced input: naive CD4+ T cells from PBMCs. Interpreted using the paper, the cell subset or site label stands for: naive CD4+ T cells isolated by negative enrichment. The bases read TGTGCCAGCACCCTCCTGGCAGAGGCCCGCTCACCCCTCCACTTT. Its protein product is CASTLLAEARSPLHF.